This T cell receptor beta chain was recorded in a study of control samples from healthy donors and cancer patients. The assay was immunoSEQ multiplex PCR, and TCRdb's table has in-frame clones only and misses some. The sample yields 100,000 to 150,000 clones, about 92% seen once. V was clipped by 3 bases and J by 1 base; unmatched bases: 14. The CDR3 has 18 amino acids. CDR1 is KGHSY, CDR2 FQNENV, per germline. This clonotype originated in a man older than 75 with head and neck cancer. The sequenced material came from PBMCs. The chain is built from TRBV16 and TRBJ1-2; the match to TRBD1 covers 7 bases. This CDR3 is CASSHIQGITGFNYGYTF. The DNA of the CDR3 is TGTGCCAGCAGCCACATACAGGGGATAACGGGTTTTAACTATGGCTACACCTTC.